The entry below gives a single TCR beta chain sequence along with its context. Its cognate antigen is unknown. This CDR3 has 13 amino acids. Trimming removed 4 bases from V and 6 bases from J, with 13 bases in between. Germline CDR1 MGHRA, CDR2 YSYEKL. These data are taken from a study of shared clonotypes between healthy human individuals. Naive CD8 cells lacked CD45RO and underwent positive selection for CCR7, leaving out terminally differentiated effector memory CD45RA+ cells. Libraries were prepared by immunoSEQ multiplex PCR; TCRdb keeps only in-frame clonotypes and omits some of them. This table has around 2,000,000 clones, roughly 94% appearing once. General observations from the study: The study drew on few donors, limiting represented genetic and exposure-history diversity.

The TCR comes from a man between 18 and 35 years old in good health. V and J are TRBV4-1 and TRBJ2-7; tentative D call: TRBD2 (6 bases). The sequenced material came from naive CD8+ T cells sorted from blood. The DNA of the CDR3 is TGCGCCAGCAGCCTATCGGACTATTCCGAGCAGTACTTC. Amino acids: CASSLSDYSEQYF.